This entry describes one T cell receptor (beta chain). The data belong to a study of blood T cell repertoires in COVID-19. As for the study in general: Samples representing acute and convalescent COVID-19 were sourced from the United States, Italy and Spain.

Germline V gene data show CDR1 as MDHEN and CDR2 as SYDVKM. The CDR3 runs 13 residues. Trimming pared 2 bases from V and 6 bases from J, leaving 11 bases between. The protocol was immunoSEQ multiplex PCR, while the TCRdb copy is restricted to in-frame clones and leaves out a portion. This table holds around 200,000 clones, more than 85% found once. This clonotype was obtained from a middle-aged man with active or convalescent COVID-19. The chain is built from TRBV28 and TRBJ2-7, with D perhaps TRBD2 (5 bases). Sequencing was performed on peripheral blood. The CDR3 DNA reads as TGTGCCAGCAGTTTAAGGTTCGCGGGCGAGCAGTACTTC. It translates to CASSLRFAGEQYF.